This is a list of T cell receptor beta chains from one sample in a study of T cells in Graves' hyperthyroidism and ophthalmopathy. MiXCR, applied by TCRdb to the multiplex PCR reads, yields one record per CDR3 protein. This table holds 500,000 to 600,000 distinct CDR3 sequences, over 45% found once. Sequencing was carried out using peripheral blood or thyroid tissue (not recorded which). These receptors all come from an adult woman with Graves' disease, either hyperthyroidism or ophthalmopathy (not recorded which). Each CDR3 is given with its conserved first and last residue. Each record gives: V gene, D gene, J gene, clone size, CDR3 length, CDR3 protein, CDR3 DNA. A D gene is named only where the DNA matches it firmly. Size is stated for part of the rows, as once, few or many counts, or as a class when the clone is expanded.

v_call: TRBV29-1; d_call: .; j_call: TRBJ1-1; clone_size: .; cdr3_length: 14; cdr3_aa: CSVLGGARNTEAFF; cdr3_nt: TGCAGCGTCCTAGGGGGGGCCCGGAACACTGAAGCTTTCTTT
v_call: TRBV7-9; d_call: TRBD1; j_call: TRBJ1-2; clone_size: .; cdr3_length: 14; cdr3_aa: CASSSGQEVDGYTF; cdr3_nt: TGTGCCAGCAGCTCTGGACAGGAGGTGGATGGCTACACCTTC
v_call: TRBV28; d_call: .; j_call: TRBJ2-5; clone_size: many; cdr3_length: 13; cdr3_aa: CASSRADVETQYF; cdr3_nt: TGTGCCAGCAGCCGTGCGGACGTTGAGACCCAGTACTTC
v_call: TRBV10-3; d_call: TRBD1; j_call: TRBJ2-7; clone_size: .; cdr3_length: 13; cdr3_aa: CAISETGADEQYF; cdr3_nt: TGTGCCATCAGTGAGACAGGGGCGGACGAGCAGTACTTC
v_call: TRBV3-1; d_call: .; j_call: TRBJ2-5; clone_size: .; cdr3_length: 13; cdr3_aa: CASSQEEQETQYF; cdr3_nt: TGTGCCAGCAGCCAAGAGGAGCAAGAGACCCAGTACTTC
v_call: TRBV7-3; d_call: .; j_call: TRBJ1-5; clone_size: .; cdr3_length: 13; cdr3_aa: CASSFVVTQPQHF; cdr3_nt: TGTGCCAGCAGTTTTGTTGTGACGCAGCCCCAGCATTTT
v_call: TRBV29-1; d_call: .; j_call: TRBJ1-2; clone_size: many; cdr3_length: 14; cdr3_aa: CSVEPAGEDYGYTF; cdr3_nt: TGCAGCGTTGAACCGGCAGGAGAAGACTATGGCTACACCTTC
v_call: TRBV11-2; d_call: .; j_call: TRBJ2-5; clone_size: .; cdr3_length: 14; cdr3_aa: CASSLEYGEETQYF; cdr3_nt: TGTGCCAGCAGCTTAGAGTACGGCGAAGAGACCCAGTACTTC
v_call: TRBV7-9; d_call: .; j_call: TRBJ1-1; clone_size: many; cdr3_length: 12; cdr3_aa: CASNRANTEAFF; cdr3_nt: TGTGCCAGCAACAGGGCGAACACTGAAGCTTTCTTT
v_call: TRBV10-3; d_call: TRBD2; j_call: TRBJ2-2; clone_size: few; cdr3_length: 18; cdr3_aa: CAISERLAGGRYTGELFF; cdr3_nt: TGTGCCATCAGTGAGAGGCTAGCGGGAGGTCGGTACACCGGGGAGCTGTTTTTT
v_call: TRBV12-3/TRBV12-4; d_call: .; j_call: TRBJ1-3; clone_size: many; cdr3_length: 11; cdr3_aa: CASSFGNTIYF; cdr3_nt: TGTGCCAGCAGTTTTGGAAACACCATATATTTT
v_call: TRBV7-6; d_call: .; j_call: TRBJ2-7; clone_size: .; cdr3_length: 14; cdr3_aa: CASSYRGTGGEQYF; cdr3_nt: TGTGCCAGCAGTTACAGGGGAACGGGGGGCGAGCAGTACTTC
v_call: TRBV5-1; d_call: TRBD1; j_call: TRBJ2-6; clone_size: .; cdr3_length: 18; cdr3_aa: CASSTPDRGYSGANVLTF; cdr3_nt: TGCGCCAGCAGCACCCCGGACAGGGGGTATTCTGGGGCCAACGTCCTGACTTTC
v_call: TRBV5-1; d_call: .; j_call: TRBJ2-7; clone_size: .; cdr3_length: 15; cdr3_aa: CASSLAGGQYYEQYF; cdr3_nt: TGCGCCAGCAGCTTGGCCGGGGGACAGTACTACGAGCAGTACTTC
v_call: TRBV9; d_call: .; j_call: TRBJ2-5; clone_size: .; cdr3_length: 15; cdr3_aa: CASSVGGAIGETQYF; cdr3_nt: TGTGCCAGCAGCGTCGGAGGTGCGATCGGGGAGACCCAGTACTTC
v_call: TRBV24-1; d_call: .; j_call: TRBJ1-5; clone_size: .; cdr3_length: 14; cdr3_aa: CATSGRGSNQPQHF; cdr3_nt: TGTGCCACCAGTGGTAGGGGTAGCAATCAGCCCCAGCATTTT
v_call: TRBV24-1; d_call: TRBD1; j_call: TRBJ2-7; clone_size: .; cdr3_length: 10; cdr3_aa: CADRAGEQYF; cdr3_nt: TGTGCCGACAGGGCGGGCGAGCAGTACTTC
v_call: TRBV20-1; d_call: TRBD1; j_call: TRBJ2-7; clone_size: .; cdr3_length: 14; cdr3_aa: CSANPGTGLYEQYF; cdr3_nt: TGCAGTGCTAACCCCGGGACAGGATTATACGAGCAGTACTTC
v_call: TRBV5-1; d_call: .; j_call: TRBJ2-5; clone_size: .; cdr3_length: 13; cdr3_aa: CASSFLDQETQYF; cdr3_nt: TGCGCCAGCAGCTTCCTCGACCAAGAGACCCAGTACTTC
v_call: TRBV2; d_call: .; j_call: TRBJ1-5; clone_size: few; cdr3_length: 16; cdr3_aa: CASSYGGSNSNQPQHF; cdr3_nt: TGTGCCAGCAGCTACGGGGGGTCTAATAGCAATCAGCCCCAGCATTTT
v_call: TRBV20-1; d_call: TRBD2; j_call: TRBJ2-5; clone_size: many; cdr3_length: 15; cdr3_aa: CSAREGAGEGETQYF; cdr3_nt: TGCAGTGCTAGAGAAGGGGCGGGAGAGGGGGAGACCCAGTACTTC
v_call: TRBV29-1; d_call: .; j_call: TRBJ1-2; clone_size: many; cdr3_length: 13; cdr3_aa: CSDQDRSDYGYTF; cdr3_nt: TGCAGCGATCAGGACCGGAGTGACTATGGCTACACCTTC
v_call: TRBV11-2; d_call: .; j_call: TRBJ1-4; clone_size: .; cdr3_length: 15; cdr3_aa: CASSPGNRAGEKLFF; cdr3_nt: TGTGCCAGCAGCCCGGGGAACAGGGCGGGTGAAAAACTGTTTTTT
v_call: TRBV7-9; d_call: .; j_call: TRBJ1-2; clone_size: many; cdr3_length: 15; cdr3_aa: CASSPRGRTTVGYTF; cdr3_nt: TGTGCCAGCAGCCCTCGGGGCCGAACCACGGTTGGCTACACCTTC
v_call: TRBV7-2; d_call: .; j_call: TRBJ1-1; clone_size: once; cdr3_length: 15; cdr3_aa: CASSSAGSWNTEAFF; cdr3_nt: TGTGCCAGCAGCTCAGCGGGCAGCTGGAACACTGAAGCTTTCTTT
v_call: TRBV7-9; d_call: TRBD1; j_call: TRBJ1-1; clone_size: .; cdr3_length: 16; cdr3_aa: CASSLGPGGANTEAFF; cdr3_nt: TGTGCCAGCAGCTTAGGCCCAGGGGGCGCGAACACTGAAGCTTTCTTT
v_call: TRBV7-8; d_call: .; j_call: TRBJ1-6; clone_size: .; cdr3_length: 13; cdr3_aa: CASSLEFRSPLHF; cdr3_nt: TGTGCCAGCAGCTTAGAGTTCCGATCACCCCTCCACTTT
v_call: TRBV20-1; d_call: .; j_call: TRBJ2-7; clone_size: .; cdr3_length: 16; cdr3_aa: CSAISRLPTGTGEQYF; cdr3_nt: TGCAGTGCTATATCCAGACTTCCAACAGGGACGGGTGAGCAGTACTTC
v_call: TRBV6-7; d_call: .; j_call: TRBJ2-5; clone_size: .; cdr3_length: 14; cdr3_aa: CASSELRVQETQYF; cdr3_nt: TGTGCCAGCAGCGAACTCAGGGTCCAAGAGACCCAGTACTTC
v_call: TRBV24-1; d_call: .; j_call: TRBJ2-7; clone_size: .; cdr3_length: 14; cdr3_aa: CATSDLVVGYEQYF; cdr3_nt: TGTGCCACCAGTGATTTAGTTGTGGGATACGAGCAGTACTTC
v_call: TRBV2; d_call: TRBD1; j_call: TRBJ1-6; clone_size: .; cdr3_length: 15; cdr3_aa: CASTPGQGANSPLHF; cdr3_nt: TGTGCCAGCACTCCCGGACAGGGGGCGAATTCACCCCTCCACTTT
v_call: TRBV7-2; d_call: TRBD2; j_call: TRBJ2-7; clone_size: .; cdr3_length: 16; cdr3_aa: CASSPNAAGGSYEQYF; cdr3_nt: TGCGCCAGCAGCCCAAATGCGGCGGGGGGGTCCTACGAGCAGTACTTC
v_call: TRBV2; d_call: TRBD2; j_call: TRBJ2-7; clone_size: many; cdr3_length: 18; cdr3_aa: CASSTKRESFFSSYEQYF; cdr3_nt: TGTGCCAGCAGTACCAAGCGGGAATCCTTTTTCAGCTCCTACGAGCAGTACTTC
v_call: TRBV2; d_call: .; j_call: TRBJ2-5; clone_size: .; cdr3_length: 12; cdr3_aa: CASSEASETQYF; cdr3_nt: TGTGCCAGCAGTGAAGCGTCTGAGACCCAGTACTTC
v_call: TRBV6-1; d_call: .; j_call: TRBJ2-6; clone_size: .; cdr3_length: 15; cdr3_aa: CASSEGFSGANVLTF; cdr3_nt: TGTGCCAGCAGTGAGGGATTCTCCGGGGCCAACGTCCTGACTTTC
v_call: TRBV27; d_call: .; j_call: TRBJ2-7; clone_size: many; cdr3_length: 11; cdr3_aa: CASSTGSGQYF; cdr3_nt: TGTGCCAGCAGTACTGGTAGCGGGCAGTACTTC
v_call: TRBV5-1; d_call: .; j_call: TRBJ1-1; clone_size: many; cdr3_length: 14; cdr3_aa: CASSLSSPPREAFF; cdr3_nt: TGCGCCAGCAGCTTGTCCAGTCCACCTCGAGAAGCTTTCTTT
v_call: TRBV12-3/TRBV12-4; d_call: .; j_call: TRBJ1-1; clone_size: many; cdr3_length: 14; cdr3_aa: CASSLGVGGQPAFF; cdr3_nt: TGTGCCAGCAGTTTAGGGGTTGGCGGACAGCCGGCTTTCTTT
v_call: TRBV10-2; d_call: .; j_call: TRBJ1-6; clone_size: .; cdr3_length: 16; cdr3_aa: CASSESMGRYNSPLHF; cdr3_nt: TGCGCCAGCAGTGAGTCGATGGGACGGTATAATTCACCCCTCCACTTT
v_call: TRBV29-1; d_call: .; j_call: TRBJ1-1; clone_size: few; cdr3_length: 13; cdr3_aa: CSVGRRLNTEAFF; cdr3_nt: TGCAGCGTTGGGAGGCGGTTGAACACTGAAGCTTTCTTT
v_call: TRBV7-8; d_call: .; j_call: TRBJ2-5; clone_size: few; cdr3_length: 16; cdr3_aa: CASSLATRQTQETQYF; cdr3_nt: TGTGCCAGCAGCCTCGCGACCCGACAGACCCAAGAGACCCAGTACTTC
v_call: TRBV15; d_call: TRBD1; j_call: TRBJ1-6; clone_size: many; cdr3_length: 15; cdr3_aa: CATSRDTGGGSPLHF; cdr3_nt: TGTGCCACCAGCAGAGACACAGGGGGCGGTTCACCCCTCCACTTT
v_call: TRBV11-2; d_call: .; j_call: TRBJ1-1; clone_size: .; cdr3_length: 14; cdr3_aa: CASSSGGRGTEAFF; cdr3_nt: TGTGCCAGCAGCTCTGGGGGTAGGGGCACTGAAGCTTTCTTT
v_call: TRBV10-3; d_call: .; j_call: TRBJ2-7; clone_size: .; cdr3_length: 15; cdr3_aa: CAISDFTGRSYEQYF; cdr3_nt: TGTGCCATCAGTGATTTTACAGGGCGCTCCTACGAGCAGTACTTC
v_call: TRBV10-2; d_call: TRBD2; j_call: TRBJ2-5; clone_size: .; cdr3_length: 15; cdr3_aa: CASSEGTSGQETQYF; cdr3_nt: TGCGCCAGCAGTGAGGGGACTAGCGGCCAAGAGACCCAGTACTTC
v_call: TRBV7-2; d_call: .; j_call: TRBJ1-5; clone_size: .; cdr3_length: 15; cdr3_aa: CASSEASGGNQPQHF; cdr3_nt: TGTGCCAGCAGCGAGGCATCAGGGGGCAATCAGCCCCAGCATTTT
v_call: TRBV20-1; d_call: TRBD1; j_call: TRBJ1-5; clone_size: once; cdr3_length: 14; cdr3_aa: CSAGRTGTGQPQHF; cdr3_nt: TGCAGTGCTGGAAGGACAGGGACGGGTCAGCCCCAGCATTTT
v_call: TRBV5-1; d_call: .; j_call: TRBJ2-7; clone_size: .; cdr3_length: 14; cdr3_aa: CASSGDSGSYEQYF; cdr3_nt: TGCGCCAGCAGTGGTGATAGCGGATCCTACGAGCAGTACTTC